These T cell receptor beta chains were read from a single sample in a study of T cell responses to AZD1222 COVID-19 vaccine. The protocol was immunoSEQ multiplex PCR, while the TCRdb copy is restricted to in-frame clones and leaves out a portion. Of about 120,000 clones in the sample, 86% were seen once. The sample was peripheral blood, taken 28 days after the second AZD1222 dose. The receptors were gathered from an adult who received the AZD1222 COVID-19 vaccine. CDR3s leave out the opening cysteine and the closing phenylalanine or tryptophan. The order of the fields is clone size, D gene, J gene, V gene, CDR3 protein. A D gene is named only where the DNA matches it firmly. Part of the rows lack a size; the others show once, few, many or a class for expanded clones.

clone size: -; D gene: TRBD1; J gene: TRBJ2-7; V gene: TRBV11-3; CDR3 protein: ASSSPGQGFYEQY
clone size: -; D gene: TRBD1; J gene: TRBJ2-7; V gene: TRBV7-9; CDR3 protein: ASSSGGRGHDEQY
clone size: -; D gene: -; J gene: TRBJ1-2; V gene: TRBV11-2; CDR3 protein: ASSLGGAGGYT
clone size: -; D gene: -; J gene: TRBJ2-7; V gene: TRBV11-3; CDR3 protein: ASSSLQWGQGTSYEQY
clone size: -; D gene: -; J gene: TRBJ1-2; V gene: TRBV9; CDR3 protein: ASRGPGFYGYT
clone size: -; D gene: TRBD1; J gene: TRBJ1-5; V gene: TRBV28; CDR3 protein: ASTPGQGHQPQH
clone size: -; D gene: TRBD1; J gene: TRBJ2-7; V gene: TRBV11-3; CDR3 protein: ASSSRGQGSLSYEQY
clone size: -; D gene: -; J gene: TRBJ2-5; V gene: TRBV7-2; CDR3 protein: ASSPTRGETQY
clone size: -; D gene: -; J gene: TRBJ1-2; V gene: TRBV18; CDR3 protein: ASSPGTDVYGYT
clone size: -; D gene: TRBD1; J gene: TRBJ1-5; V gene: TRBV19; CDR3 protein: ASMPNGQGFFQPQH
clone size: -; D gene: -; J gene: TRBJ1-2; V gene: TRBV4-1; CDR3 protein: ASSQETGPYGYT
clone size: -; D gene: -; J gene: TRBJ1-4; V gene: TRBV2; CDR3 protein: ASKRGSSNEKLF
clone size: -; D gene: -; J gene: TRBJ1-5; V gene: TRBV4-3; CDR3 protein: ASSQETGSNQPQH
clone size: -; D gene: -; J gene: TRBJ2-7; V gene: TRBV6-5; CDR3 protein: ASSLGTSPLEQY
clone size: -; D gene: -; J gene: TRBJ1-1; V gene: TRBV9; CDR3 protein: ASSVESAGRAEAF
clone size: -; D gene: -; J gene: TRBJ2-3; V gene: TRBV6-5; CDR3 protein: ASSYSSGSVADTQY
clone size: -; D gene: TRBD2; J gene: TRBJ2-1; V gene: TRBV5-1; CDR3 protein: ASSFGAGGYNEQF
clone size: -; D gene: -; J gene: TRBJ1-3; V gene: TRBV7-2; CDR3 protein: ASSSGPSGNTIY
clone size: -; D gene: -; J gene: TRBJ1-5; V gene: TRBV6-6; CDR3 protein: ASRPPGGDQPQH
clone size: -; D gene: -; J gene: TRBJ1-1; V gene: TRBV18; CDR3 protein: ASSLNQGNTEAF
clone size: -; D gene: -; J gene: TRBJ2-1; V gene: TRBV6-2/TRBV6-3; CDR3 protein: ASSYPTGARNNEQF
clone size: -; D gene: -; J gene: TRBJ1-1; V gene: TRBV7-2; CDR3 protein: ASSLVGGFTEAF
clone size: -; D gene: TRBD1; J gene: TRBJ1-5; V gene: TRBV15; CDR3 protein: ATSREPGTGYQPQH
clone size: few; D gene: -; J gene: TRBJ2-7; V gene: TRBV6-5; CDR3 protein: ASSHRTEPTYEQY
clone size: once; D gene: TRBD1; J gene: TRBJ1-2; V gene: TRBV6-5; CDR3 protein: ASRSDRDGYT
clone size: -; D gene: TRBD1; J gene: TRBJ1-1; V gene: TRBV9; CDR3 protein: ASSLGDRRNTEAF
clone size: -; D gene: TRBD1; J gene: TRBJ2-7; V gene: TRBV10-3; CDR3 protein: AISEPGQGSTQQY
clone size: -; D gene: TRBD1; J gene: TRBJ1-5; V gene: TRBV19; CDR3 protein: ASETGTGGNSNQPQH
clone size: -; D gene: -; J gene: TRBJ1-5; V gene: TRBV7-2; CDR3 protein: ASSDAFRGWYQPQH
clone size: -; D gene: -; J gene: TRBJ1-5; V gene: TRBV27; CDR3 protein: ASSVNQPQH
clone size: -; D gene: -; J gene: TRBJ2-1; V gene: TRBV4-1; CDR3 protein: ASSQEWRALSYNEQF
clone size: once; D gene: -; J gene: TRBJ1-1; V gene: TRBV28; CDR3 protein: AARDAAEAF
clone size: -; D gene: TRBD2; J gene: TRBJ2-7; V gene: TRBV18; CDR3 protein: ASSPLAAGEQY
clone size: -; D gene: TRBD1; J gene: TRBJ1-2; V gene: TRBV30; CDR3 protein: AWRGGPRGYGRGYT
clone size: -; D gene: -; J gene: TRBJ1-1; V gene: TRBV5-1; CDR3 protein: ASSSNRASGEAF
clone size: -; D gene: -; J gene: TRBJ1-1; V gene: TRBV5-6; CDR3 protein: ASSRRRNGEAF
clone size: -; D gene: TRBD2; J gene: TRBJ2-3; V gene: TRBV4-3; CDR3 protein: ASSQDAFSGGTDTQY
clone size: -; D gene: -; J gene: TRBJ1-4; V gene: TRBV29-1; CDR3 protein: SVGLVNPEKLF
clone size: once; D gene: -; J gene: TRBJ1-1; V gene: TRBV12-3/TRBV12-4; CDR3 protein: ASSRVANTEAF
clone size: once; D gene: TRBD1; J gene: TRBJ1-6; V gene: TRBV30; CDR3 protein: AWEGQGGSPLH
clone size: -; D gene: -; J gene: TRBJ1-5; V gene: TRBV10-2; CDR3 protein: ASSDWQGSNQPQH
clone size: -; D gene: -; J gene: TRBJ1-2; V gene: TRBV11-3; CDR3 protein: ASSLDPGTLYGYT
clone size: -; D gene: -; J gene: TRBJ1-5; V gene: TRBV6-6; CDR3 protein: ASSQTGSNQPQH
clone size: -; D gene: TRBD1; J gene: TRBJ2-1; V gene: TRBV5-1; CDR3 protein: ASTRGPGGNNEQF